This T cell receptor (beta chain) was captured in a study of blood T cell repertoires in COVID-19 (dated by TCRdb to the early 2020s). Notes on the research overall: Samples from collaborators originated in the United States, Italy and Spain and spanned both the acute and convalescent phases of COVID-19. The material from the prospective study consisted of cDNA or gDNA derived from T cells, B-cell-depleted T cells, or PBMCs. The dataset comprised deeply sampled blood TCRbeta repertoires from subjects exposed to, actively infected with, or recovered from COVID-19. The repertoires were made available in a free public database intended to serve as a resource for research on the immune response to SARS-CoV-2. Samples came from the ongoing ImmuneRACE study (first 160 participants) plus 1,254 subjects from 6 global collaborators. Nearly every sample came with metadata listing a de-identified subject ID, COVID-19 status, age in years and sex. Where available, HLA class I and class II types were taken from metadata supplied by the sample provider and were not determined by assay-based typing.

Each collaborating institution followed its own protocols to collect whole blood in K2EDTA tubes. For TCRbeta analysis, collaborator samples were shipped as frozen whole blood, as isolated PBMCs, or as DNA extracted from either sample type. Study-level results and caveats: The amount of clinical and demographic metadata varied by source and participant and was provided uncurated.

CDR1 DFQATT and CDR2 SNEGSKA are derived from the germline V gene (reference sequence). The CDR3 goes from the cysteine to the phenylalanine over 14 residues. The entry retains the CDR3 DNA only, 42 bases that are in frame from base 1. V is pared back by 3 bases and J by 3 bases, with 12 bases lying between the germline termini. The immunoSEQ Assay, a bias-controlled multiplex PCR, was used to amplify TCRbeta CDR3 regions from genomic DNA. Regarding the original processing steps: The number of nucleated cells in each sample was estimated from the amplification of reference gene primers within the assay. To quantify the absolute abundance of each unique TCRbeta CDR3 rearrangement, sequence reads were collapsed and filtered. Productive Simpson clonality was computed per sample as the square root of Simpson's diversity index over productive rearrangements. TCRdb stores this immuneACCESS table with in-frame sequences only. Part of the clones is absent; in the studies checked, under half of the shortfall reflects unresolved V genes, and no reason is known for the rest. V and J calls and clone size come straight from that table; D and trimming were deduced from the DNA. The sample table shows 100,000 or so clones, and 70% to 85% are seen once. 20% to 25% of the sample belongs to the ten largest clones.

With regard to this clone: There is no known antigen for this receptor. The input lacks base qualities; no much larger clone sits a single base away.

The receptor's source is a man between 70 and 80 years old with active or convalescent COVID-19. The sample comprised peripheral blood. Recombination linked TRBV20-1 to TRBJ2-1; the D gene is perhaps TRBD2, on 6 matching bases. Here is the DNA: TGCAGTGCTAGTCTTAGCGGACTCTACAATGAGCAGTTCTTC. Its protein product is CSASLSGLYNEQFF.